These 26 T cell receptor beta chains were all obtained from the same sample, sequenced in a study of blood T cell repertoires in COVID-19. Here immunoSEQ multiplex PCR was the method, and the copy in TCRdb shows in-frame clones only, minus some. The sample includes around 16,000 clones, about 89% seen only once; the top ten take less than 25%. Sequenced material: peripheral blood. The receptors were gathered from a man in his sixties with acute or convalescent COVID-19.

The sample holds one count of this clone. The chain employs TRBV6-1 and TRBJ2-3; D unclear. Germline V gene lookup returns CDR1 MNHNS and CDR2 SASEGT. The CDR3 has 13 residues. The germline V and J ends were trimmed by 2 bases and 5 bases, with 8 bases remaining between them. The CDR3 nucleotides read TGTGCCAGCAGTGAACATGTCAAAGATACGCAGTATTTT. Its translation is CASSEHVKDTQYF.

This chain links TRBV19 with TRBJ1-5; D remains ambiguous. Germline CDR1 reads LNHDA; CDR2 reads SQIVND (reference sequence). The ends were cut back, 0 bases at V and 0 bases at J, with 3 bases in the middle. This CDR3 comprises 14 residues. The CDR3 loop is CASSIDLSNQPQHF. The CDR3 DNA reads TGTGCCAGTAGTATAGACCTTAGCAATCAGCCCCAGCATTTT.

This rearrangement joins TRBV6-1 to TRBJ2-4; 7 nucleotides agree with TRBD2. V was pared by 3 bases and J by 3 bases, with 8 bases of the junction left unmatched. The CDR3 runs 16 residues. CDR1 is MNHNS, CDR2 SASEGT, per germline. CDR3 protein: CASSDPAGVGKNIQYF. The DNA of the CDR3 is TGTGCCAGCAGTGACCCCGCGGGGGTGGGCAAAAACATTCAGTACTTC.

The chain uses TRBV7-2 and TRBJ2-2; 8 nucleotides match TRBD2. This CDR3 region has 15 residues. Losses at the gene ends were 5 bases for V and 3 bases for J; bases not matched to a gene: 5. Per the germline V gene, CDR1 is SGHTA and CDR2 is FQGNSA. The CDR3 nucleotides are TGTGCCAGCAGCCATAGCGGGATATACACCGGGGAGCTGTTTTTT. Its protein is CASSHSGIYTGELFF.

The chain links TRBV23-1 to TRBJ2-1; 7 bases agree with TRBD2. TRBV23-1 is an ORF for which the function is uncertain. This CDR3 comprises 17 residues. The junction had 19 bases not matched to a gene; V was cut back by 8 bases and J by 6 bases. The CDR3 here is CASVPGRGVRTLNEQFF. The CDR3, as DNA: TGCGCCAGCGTCCCAGGCCGGGGGGTGAGGACACTCAATGAGCAGTTCTTC.

This clone was picked up a small number of times. The chain links TRBV4-2 to TRBJ2-3, with 12 positions matching TRBD2. Per the germline V gene, CDR1 is LGHNA and CDR2 is YNFKEQ. V lost 10 bases to trimming and J lost 1 base; unmatched junction nucleotides: 12. The length of the CDR3 is 17 residues. CDR3 loop: CATSRTSGARGTDTQYF. The CDR3 coding sequence is TGTGCCACCTCGAGGACTAGCGGGGCCAGGGGCACAGATACGCAGTATTTT.

This chain uses TRBV20-1 with TRBJ1-1; D remains ambiguous. V gave up 3 bases and J gave up 2 bases, with 16 bases separating them. Germline lookup yields CDR1 DFQATT and CDR2 SNEGSKA (reference sequence). This CDR3 is 15 amino acids long. CDR3 protein: CSASPGNLGNTEAFF. The CDR3 DNA reads TGCAGTGCTAGTCCAGGAAACCTTGGAAACACTGAAGCTTTCTTT.

CDR3 in amino acids: CASSMQTSGGATYNEQFF. The CDR3 DNA follows: TGTGCCAGCAGCATGCAGACTAGCGGGGGGGCCACCTACAATGAGCAGTTCTTC. The chain couples TRBV4-2 to TRBJ2-1; 14 positions agree with TRBD2. This CDR3 contains 18 residues. The V gene end was trimmed by 5 bases and the J gene end by 2 bases; junction bases not matched to a gene: 8. Germline values: CDR1 LGHNA, CDR2 YNFKEQ.

The rearrangement uses TRBV7-9 and TRBJ2-2, with D possibly TRBD2 on 6 matching bases. CDR1 is SEHNR and CDR2 is FQNEAQ in the germline V gene (reference sequence). The V end lost 1 base, the J end lost 4 bases, and 13 bases lay between the germline ends. The CDR3 has 16 amino acids. The CDR3 here is CASSLVTGVSTGELFF. The CDR3 DNA follows: TGTGCCAGCAGCTTAGTGACGGGAGTAAGCACCGGGGAGCTGTTTTTT.

V is TRBV5-1 and J is TRBJ2-1, with D maybe TRBD2 (7 bases). This CDR3 has 16 amino acids. Trimming removed 0 bases from V and 4 bases from J, with 14 bases in between. Per germline, CDR1 SGHRS and CDR2 YFSETQ. Here the CDR3 reads CASSLEWGGLYNEQFF. The CDR3 region has the DNA TGCGCCAGCAGCTTGGAGTGGGGGGGCCTTTACAATGAGCAGTTCTTC. The full variable domain, its missing parts supplied by reference TRBV5-1 and TRBJ2-1, is KAGVTQTPRYLIKTRGQQVTLSCSPISGHRSVSWYQQTPGQGLQFLFEYFSETQRNKGNFPGRFSGRQFSNSRSEMNVSTLELGDSALYLCASSLEWGGLYNEQFFGPGTRLTVL.

The chain employs TRBV7-8 and TRBJ2-1; TRBD2 matches 10 bases. CDR1 and CDR2 (germline): SGHVS, FQNEAQ. The CDR3 is 15 residues long. J was trimmed by 4 bases and V by 7 bases; bases with no gene match: 7. The CDR3 region is CASKPSGGPYNEQFF. CDR3 nucleotide sequence: TGTGCCAGCAAACCTAGCGGGGGCCCTTACAATGAGCAGTTCTTC.

This rearrangement joins TRBV6-5 to TRBJ1-1, with D maybe TRBD1 (6 bases). V lost 6 bases, J lost 5 bases, and 13 bases lay in between. There are 13 residues in the CDR3. CDR1 is MNHEY, CDR2 SVGAGI, per germline. In DNA form, the CDR3 reads TGTGCCAGCAGCCCAGAGGGGGGGACTGAAGCTTTCTTT. Its protein product is CASSPEGGTEAFF.

The V call is TRBV6-1, the J call TRBJ1-1, with TRBD1 as a possible D gene (6 bases). V lost 2 bases to trimming and J lost 7 bases, with 14 bases between them. Germline V gene lookup returns CDR1 MNHNS and CDR2 SASEGT. This CDR3 region has 14 residues. Written as DNA, the CDR3 is TGTGCCAGCAGTGAAAGGGGGAGTACAAATGAAGCTTTCTTT. Protein: CASSERGSTNEAFF.

The chain joins TRBV10-3 to TRBJ1-2; D is unclear. CDR1 and CDR2 from the germline V gene are ENHRY and SYGVKD. V shed 0 bases and J shed 3 bases, with 11 bases lying between them. The CDR3 is 15 amino acids. The CDR3 region has the DNA TGTGCCATCAGTGAGTCTTTGACCGGGGACTATGGCTACACCTTC. Translating it yields CAISESLTGDYGYTF.

CDR3 in amino acids: CASSPTSSGTPSSTDTQYF. DNA of the CDR3: TGTGCCAGCAGCCCAACCTCCTCCGGGACACCCTCTAGCACAGATACGCAGTATTTT. The chain is built from TRBV3-1 (or the pseudogene TRBV3-2) and TRBJ2-3, with a possible D match to TRBD1 (6 bases). CDR3 length: 19 amino acids. Between the trimmed V and J ends, which lost 4 bases and 0 bases, there was a span of 23 bases. CDR1 is LGHDT and CDR2 is YNNKEL in the germline V gene (reference sequence).

The genes are TRBV5-1 and TRBJ2-7; TRBD2 matches at 9 bases. The CDR3 loop spans 14 amino acids. J was trimmed by 6 bases and V by 4 bases; bases with no gene match: 8. The germline V gene encodes CDR1 SGHRS and CDR2 YFSETQ. This chain's CDR3 is CASSPAGGVGEQYF. In DNA, the CDR3 is TGCGCCAGCAGCCCAGCGGGAGGAGTAGGCGAGCAGTACTTC.

The CDR3 DNA is TGTGCCAGCAGTGATCCCGGACAGGGCCTCTTGGAGTCTGAAGCTTTCTTT. Protein sequence: CASSDPGQGLLESEAFF. The chain is built from TRBV2 and TRBJ1-1, with 8 nucleotides matching TRBD1. This CDR3 region has 17 residues. J lost 6 bases, V lost 3 bases, and 15 bases had no gene match. Germline-derived CDR1 and CDR2 are SNHLY and FYNNEI.

This chain uses TRBV30 with TRBJ2-7, with D possibly being TRBD2 (6 bases). The CDR3 runs to 14 residues. Trimming took 4 bases from V and 7 from J, leaving 20 bases between them. The V gene's germline CDR1 is GTSNPN and CDR2 SVGIG (reference sequence). CDR3 sequence: CAWTHRGGLAEQYF. The CDR3 DNA follows: TGTGCCTGGACCCACCGTGGGGGGTTAGCTGAGCAGTACTTC.

The chain combines TRBV4-1 with TRBJ2-7; D possibly corresponds to TRBD1 (8 bases). The CDR3 covers 16 residues. The V gene's germline CDR1 is MGHRA and CDR2 YSYEKL. Trimming pared 3 bases from V and 2 bases from J, leaving 17 bases between. CDR3 DNA sequence: TGCGCCAGCAGCCAGATAACAGGGGGAGGGACCTACGAGCAGTACTTC. Protein: CASSQITGGGTYEQYF.

This CDR3 is CASTARGEQFF. The DNA of the CDR3 is TGTGCCAGTACTGCGAGGGGGGAGCAGTTCTTC. The chain has TRBV19 and TRBJ2-1; D perhaps matches TRBD1 (6 bases). Germline CDR1 LNHDA, CDR2 SQIVND (reference sequence). The CDR3 sequence is 11 residues long. V shed 7 bases and J shed 10 bases, with 11 bases lying between them.

This clone came up once. The V call is TRBV28, the J call TRBJ2-3, with D unclear. The CDR3 has 12 amino acids. CDR1 and CDR2 from the germline V gene are MDHEN and SYDVKM. The V and J ends lost 2 bases and 5 bases respectively, with 5 bases between them. CDR3 nucleotides: TGTGCCAGCAGTTTAAGAGTAGATACGCAGTATTTT. This gives the protein CASSLRVDTQYF.

The chain carries TRBV30 and TRBJ2-1; D is possibly TRBD2 (5 bases). The CDR3 spans 11 residues. Germline V gene lookup returns CDR1 GTSNPN and CDR2 SVGIG (reference sequence). V lost 4 bases to trimming and J lost 7 bases, with 8 bases between them. The CDR3 coding sequence is TGTGCCTGGATTAGCGCTAATGAGCAGTTCTTC. Its translation is CAWISANEQFF. The variable domain in full, completed from reference TRBV30 and TRBJ2-1, reads SQTIHQWPATLVQPVGSPLSLECTVEGTSNPNLYWYRQAAGRGLQLLFYSVGIGQISSEVPQNLSASRPQDRQFILSSKKLLLSDSGFYLCAWISANEQFFGPGTRLTVL.

By share, this clone counts as medium-sized. CDR3 region: CASSLANWGDTEAFF. DNA of the CDR3: TGTGCCAGCAGCCTCGCCAATTGGGGGGACACTGAAGCTTTCTTT. The gene calls are TRBV28 and TRBJ1-1; TRBD1 might be the D (5 bases). The CDR3 has 15 residues. V was shortened by 6 bases and J by 3 bases, with 17 bases between the two germline ends. Germline-derived CDR1 and CDR2 are MDHEN and SYDVKM.

This clone was detected a few times. The chain combines TRBV30 with TRBJ2-7; TRBD2 might be the D (5 bases). The germline CDR1 and CDR2 sequences are GTSNPN and SVGIG (reference sequence). There are 13 residues in the CDR3. Trimming left V 0 bases short and J 1 base short, with 7 bases between. The CDR3 region is CAWSVGSSYEQYF. CDR3 sequence (DNA): TGTGCCTGGAGTGTTGGGAGTTCCTACGAGCAGTACTTC.

The sample holds one count of this clone. V and J are TRBV7-3 and TRBJ2-1; 10 bases fit TRBD2. The trim removed 2 bases at V and 9 bases at J, leaving 10 bases unmatched. The CDR3 sequence is 16 residues long. Germline lookup yields CDR1 SGHTA and CDR2 FQGTGA. DNA of the CDR3: TGTGCCAGCAGCTTAGGGGCCAGCGGGAGGGGATTTGAGCAGTTCTTC. The encoded protein is CASSLGASGRGFEQFF.

This chain links TRBV5-1 with TRBJ2-5; 11 bases map to TRBD2. The germline V gene encodes CDR1 SGHRS and CDR2 YFSETQ. The CDR3 totals 17 residues. The J segment lost 5 bases and the V segment lost 0 bases, leaving 9 bases of the junction unmatched. The CDR3 loop reads CASSLGSGGEQSETQYF. In DNA form, the CDR3 reads TGCGCCAGCAGCTTGGGTAGCGGGGGGGAGCAATCGGAGACCCAGTACTTC.